This is a list of T cell receptor beta chains from one sample in a study of T cell repertoires in cytomegalovirus infection. Using its own MiXCR run on the reads, TCRdb lists one record per CDR3 protein. The sample records roughly 230,000 distinct CDR3 sequences, 15% to 20% being singletons. Sequenced sample: CD8+ T cells from PBMCs. All receptors come from a human donor in good health (CMV status not recorded). Some clones in this sample may be carry-over from other donors' samples. Each CDR3 is given with its conserved first and last residue. The D gene is left open where the match is weak. Clone size, where shown, is once, few, many, or a class for clones that have expanded.

v_gene	d_gene	abundance	j_gene	CDR3aa	CDR3nt
TRBV29-1	.	.	TRBJ2-5	CSVEAGVPEETQYF	TGCAGCGTTGAAGCGGGGGTCCCCGAAGAGACCCAGTACTTC
TRBV10-3	.	few	TRBJ1-2	CAISESDQNYGYTF	TGTGCCATCAGTGAGTCGGACCAAAACTATGGCTACACCTTC
TRBV6-1	.	.	TRBJ2-7	CASRSPGTPPTYYEQYF	TGTGCCAGCAGGTCCCCCGGGACACCTCCCACTTACTACGAGCAGTACTTC
TRBV28	.	medium-sized	TRBJ2-5	CASSLTGDGQETQYF	TGTGCCAGCAGTTTAACGGGGGATGGCCAAGAGACCCAGTACTTC
TRBV6-5	TRBD1	few	TRBJ2-2	CASRAYRGQVTGELFF	TGTGCCAGCAGGGCCTACAGGGGGCAAGTCACCGGGGAGCTGTTTTTT
TRBV28	.	few	TRBJ2-7	CASSETGRYEQYF	TGTGCCAGCAGTGAGACTGGACGCTACGAGCAGTACTTC
TRBV2	.	.	TRBJ1-3	CASSATDSGNTIYF	TGTGCCAGCAGTGCTACTGACTCTGGAAACACCATATATTTT
TRBV7-6	TRBD1	.	TRBJ2-1	CASSSGTGGYEQFF	TGTGCCAGCAGTTCCGGGACAGGGGGCTATGAGCAGTTCTTC
TRBV9	TRBD1	.	TRBJ2-6	CASKNGGQGDSGANVLTF	TGTGCCAGCAAAAATGGGGGACAGGGGGACTCTGGGGCCAACGTCCTGACTTTC
TRBV7-9	TRBD1	many	TRBJ2-1	CASSLHRGPYNEQFF	TGTGCCAGCAGCCTCCACAGGGGCCCGTACAATGAGCAGTTCTTC
TRBV6-2/TRBV6-3	.	many	TRBJ1-1	CASSYTRNTEAFF	TGTGCCAGCAGTTATACACGGAACACTGAAGCTTTCTTT
TRBV4-1	TRBD2	.	TRBJ2-2	CASSQSLERGTGELFF	TGCGCCAGCAGCCAATCTTTAGAGCGGGGGACCGGGGAGCTGTTTTTT
TRBV19	.	.	TRBJ2-3	CASSFAALAPDTQYF	TGTGCCAGTAGTTTCGCAGCCCTAGCCCCGGATACGCAGTATTTT
TRBV7-8	TRBD1	many	TRBJ2-6	CASSRLAGGASGANVLTF	TGTGCCAGCAGCCGTCTGGCAGGGGGCGCTTCTGGGGCCAACGTCCTGACTTTC
TRBV7-6	.	many	TRBJ2-3	CASSLSTTASTDTQYF	TGTGCCAGCAGCCTATCGACAACGGCTAGCACAGATACGCAGTATTTT
TRBV7-9	TRBD2	.	TRBJ2-3	CASSPVAGVTDTQYF	TGTGCCAGCAGCCCGGTAGCGGGGGTCACAGATACGCAGTATTTT
TRBV28	.	many	TRBJ2-1	CASSWGRGVNEQFF	TGTGCCAGCAGTTGGGGCAGGGGAGTAAATGAGCAGTTCTTC
TRBV12-5	TRBD2	few	TRBJ2-1	CASGLVQLAGDEQFF	TGTGCTAGTGGTTTGGTACAACTAGCGGGGGACGAGCAGTTCTTC
TRBV5-6	.	few	TRBJ2-5	CASSLGGTPRRETQYF	TGTGCCAGCAGCTTGGGTGGGACTCCGCGGCGGGAGACCCAGTACTTC
TRBV6-2/TRBV6-3	.	many	TRBJ2-1	CASSSLSSYNEQFF	TGTGCCAGCAGTTCCTTGAGCTCCTACAATGAGCAGTTCTTC
TRBV28	.	many	TRBJ1-1	CASSLMGAEAEAFF	TGTGCCAGCAGTTTAATGGGGGCTGAGGCTGAAGCTTTCTTT
TRBV20-1	.	.	TRBJ1-3	CSARPQRKISGNTIYF	TGCAGTGCTCGGCCACAACGGAAAATCTCTGGAAACACCATATATTTT
TRBV29-1	.	few	TRBJ2-2	CSVEKASENTGELFF	TGCAGCGTTGAAAAGGCGTCAGAGAACACCGGGGAGCTGTTTTTT
TRBV6-2/TRBV6-3	.	many	TRBJ1-2	CASSYSISGDGYTF	TGTGCCAGCAGTTACTCGATCAGCGGTGATGGCTACACCTTC
TRBV20-1	.	once	TRBJ1-2	CSARVMGGFNYGYTF	TGCAGTGCTAGAGTTATGGGGGGGTTTAACTATGGCTACACCTTC
TRBV12-3/TRBV12-4	TRBD1	many	TRBJ2-1	CASNLDNRDRVVAEQFF	TGTGCCAGCAACTTAGACAACCGGGACAGGGTAGTTGCTGAGCAGTTCTTC
TRBV14	TRBD1	.	TRBJ1-1	CASSRYRWDSLNPEAFF	TGTGCCAGCAGCCGGTACAGATGGGACAGCTTGAACCCTGAAGCTTTCTTT
TRBV6-2/TRBV6-3	.	.	TRBJ1-1	CASSLTGNAEAFF	TGTGCCAGCAGCCTGACCGGGAACGCTGAAGCTTTCTTT
TRBV6-4	.	few	TRBJ1-1	CASRLGPGRNTEAFF	TGTGCCAGCCGCCTCGGCCCAGGGAGGAACACTGAAGCTTTCTTT
TRBV29-1	.	once	TRBJ2-7	CSAHTGLPYEQYF	TGCAGCGCCCACACGGGACTCCCCTACGAGCAGTACTTC
TRBV19	TRBD1	.	TRBJ1-2	CASSRQGSAYGYTF	TGTGCCAGTAGTCGACAGGGTTCTGCCTATGGCTACACCTTC
TRBV19	.	many	TRBJ2-1	CASSSSHGDNEQFF	TGTGCCAGTAGTTCCTCGCACGGAGACAATGAGCAGTTCTTC
TRBV11-2	.	few	TRBJ2-1	CASSLDFEGRRQLSYNEQFF	TGTGCCAGCAGCTTAGATTTCGAGGGGAGAAGACAGCTTTCCTACAATGAGCAGTTCTTC
TRBV6-1	TRBD2	few	TRBJ2-1	CASRASGGASSNEQFF	TGTGCCAGCAGGGCGAGCGGGGGGGCATCGTCTAATGAGCAGTTCTTC
TRBV9	.	few	TRBJ1-5	CASSADGNQPQHF	TGTGCCAGCAGCGCCGACGGCAATCAGCCCCAGCATTTT
TRBV7-2	.	many	TRBJ2-5	CASSARRTLQETQYF	TGTGCCAGCAGCGCGAGAAGGACTCTTCAAGAGACCCAGTACTTC
TRBV12-3/TRBV12-4	.	few	TRBJ2-6	CASSFSPPAGANVLTF	TGTGCCAGCAGTTTTTCCCCTCCTGCCGGGGCCAACGTCCTGACTTTC
TRBV2	TRBD2	many	TRBJ2-3	CASREIAGAFTDTQYF	TGTGCCAGCAGGGAAATAGCGGGGGCCTTCACAGATACGCAGTATTTT
TRBV5-8	.	many	TRBJ1-2	CASSPRNGLANYGYTF	TGTGCCAGCAGTCCAAGGAACGGTTTAGCTAACTATGGCTACACCTTC
TRBV29-1	.	few	TRBJ2-7	CSVWTSLTYEQYF	TGCAGCGTTTGGACCTCACTGACCTACGAGCAGTACTTC
TRBV7-9	.	many	TRBJ2-7	CASSPDREQYF	TGTGCCAGCAGCCCGGACCGCGAGCAGTACTTC
TRBV7-6	TRBD1	few	TRBJ2-7	CASSRWTGGAYEQYF	TGTGCCAGCAGCCGATGGACAGGGGGAGCCTACGAGCAGTACTTC
TRBV5-1	.	.	TRBJ1-1	CASSLARGGLGTEAFF	TGCGCCAGCAGCTTGGCCCGGGGGGGGCTGGGGACTGAAGCTTTCTTT
TRBV7-6	TRBD2	many	TRBJ2-1	CASSPTGTSGGAWDNEQFF	TGTGCCAGCAGCCCAACCGGGACTAGCGGGGGGGCCTGGGACAATGAGCAGTTCTTC
TRBV10-3	TRBD1	many	TRBJ2-7	CAISEDPGQGAYEQYF	TGTGCCATCAGTGAGGACCCGGGACAGGGGGCCTACGAGCAGTACTTC
TRBV20-1	TRBD2	few	TRBJ2-7	CSARVAGGLTGDEQYF	TGCAGTGCTAGAGTAGCGGGGGGCCTCACGGGCGACGAGCAGTACTTC
TRBV19	.	.	TRBJ1-5	CASSKKVILHSNQPQHF	TGTGCCAGTAGCAAAAAAGTCATACTACATAGCAATCAGCCCCAGCATTTT
TRBV19	.	.	TRBJ2-2	CASTPGPRGNTGELFF	TGTGCCAGTACCCCGGGACCCAGGGGTAACACCGGGGAGCTGTTTTTT